The 21 T cell receptor beta chains below were found in one sample sequenced in a study of tumor T cells in aggressive B-cell lymphoma. Profiling relied on immunoSEQ multiplex PCR, and the TCRdb table lists in-frame clones only, not all of them. This table holds 7,900 or so clones, roughly four fifths found once. Sample: tumor tissue. Receptor source: an adult with diffuse large B cell lymphoma.

The CDR3 DNA follows: TGTGCCAGCAGCTTACTGGCGGCCTACAATGAGCAGTTCTTC. It yields the protein CASSLLAAYNEQFF. This rearrangement joins TRBV6-5 to TRBJ2-1; D gene ambiguous. CDR1 and CDR2 (germline): MNHEY, SVGAGI. The CDR3 totals 14 residues. Trimming shortened V by 6 bases and J by 2 bases, and 11 bases separated the two germline ends.

This clone appeared a single time. This rearrangement joins TRBV6-1 to TRBJ2-7, with a possible D match to TRBD2 (7 bases). This CDR3 has 16 residues. Germline V gene lookup returns CDR1 MNHNS and CDR2 SASEGT. V shed 0 bases and J shed 2 bases, with 14 bases lying between them. DNA for the CDR3: TGTGCCAGCAGTGAAGCCTGGGGGGGCCGAGCCTACGAGCAGTACGTC. It codes for CASSEAWGGRAYEQYV.

CDR3 protein: CSVDGQMIGLYEQFF. The CDR3 DNA is TGCAGCGTTGATGGGCAGATGATTGGGTTGTATGAGCAGTTCTTC. The J gene is TRBJ2-1, the V gene TRBV29-1; no clear D. With 3 bases removed from V and 8 bases from J, the gap between germline ends came to 20 bases. This CDR3 is built from 15 residues. Looked up from germline, CDR1 is SQVTM and CDR2 is ANQGSEA.

The rearrangement links TRBV4-2 to TRBJ2-6; D ambiguous. The CDR3 is 12 amino acids. The V gene lost 10 bases and the J gene lost 3 bases, with 7 bases spanning the gap. Germline V CDR1 and CDR2: LGHNA, YNFKEQ. CDR3 protein: CATFGGANVLTF. The CDR3 DNA is TGTGCCACCTTCGGTGGGGCCAACGTCCTGACTTTC.

The rearrangement joins TRBV4-1 to TRBJ1-2, with TRBD1 matching 8 bases. V dropped 4 bases and J dropped 2; count of bases not matched to a gene: 6. The CDR3 covers 15 residues. CDR1 and CDR2 (germline): MGHRA, YSYEKL. The CDR3 sequence is CASSPGTGGNYGYTF. In DNA form, the CDR3 reads TGCGCCAGCAGCCCCGGAACAGGGGGGAACTATGGCTACACCTTC.

V and J are TRBV5-6 and TRBJ2-2; 11 nucleotides line up with TRBD2. V trimming: 4 bases; J trimming: 4 bases; junction bases outside the gene matches: 6. CDR1 and CDR2 from the germline V gene are SGHDT and YYEEEE. CDR3 length: 16 residues. The CDR3 bases are TGTGCCAGCAGCCCCGGACTAGCGGGCGGCACCGGGGAGCTGTTTTTT. Translation gives CASSPGLAGGTGELFF.

A single count supports this clone. V usage is TRBV28 and J usage is TRBJ2-7; the match to TRBD1 covers 7 bases. V gave up 7 bases and J gave up 2 bases; unmatched junction bases: 11. CDR1 and CDR2 (germline): MDHEN, SYDVKM. The CDR3 has 15 amino acids. The CDR3 loop is CASTLTGRKPYEQYF. CDR3 nucleotide sequence: TGTGCCAGCACCTTGACAGGGAGAAAACCCTACGAGCAGTACTTC.

The count of this clone is one. This chain links TRBV5-1 with TRBJ2-1; a weak D match, TRBD2 (5 bases). CDR1 is SGHRS, CDR2 YFSETQ, per germline. V was cut by 4 bases and J by 1 base, with 6 bases left in between. The CDR3 has 13 amino acids. CDR3 in amino acids: CASSPGSYNEQFF. The CDR3 DNA is TGCGCCAGCAGCCCGGGGTCCTACAATGAGCAGTTCTTC.

The chain has TRBV4-2 and TRBJ2-1; TRBD2 matches at 7 bases. The CDR3 consists of 14 residues. Germline-derived CDR1 and CDR2 are LGHNA and YNFKEQ. V gave up 1 base and J gave up 7 bases; unmatched junction bases: 4. The CDR3, as DNA: TGTGCCAGCAGCCAAGTGTCTAGCGGAAATGAGCAGTTCTTC. This encodes CASSQVSSGNEQFF.

The chain combines TRBV25-1 with TRBJ1-2; D remains unclear. Trimming took off 8 bases at V and 5 bases at J, with 6 bases between the two ends. CDR1 and CDR2 from the germline V gene are MGHDK and SYGVNS. The CDR3 has 10 residues. The CDR3 region is CASGEYGYTF. CDR3 coding DNA: TGTGCCAGCGGAGAATATGGCTACACCTTC.

Details on this clone: The junction does not match germline at one end; this may be a read error. The sample holds other DNA sequences that translate to the same CDR3. V and J are TRBV4-3 and TRBJ2-1; D possibly corresponds to TRBD1 (6 bases). CDR3 length: 16 amino acids. The germline CDR1 and CDR2 sequences are LGHNA and YSLEER. CDR3 in amino acids: CASSQGLAGVQNEQFF. DNA for the CDR3: TGCGCCAGCAGCCAAGGGTTGGCAGGGGTTCAGAATGAGCAATTCTTC.

The chain recombines TRBV14 with TRBJ2-2; D remains ambiguous. Germline lookup yields CDR1 SGHDN and CDR2 FVKESK. The CDR3 runs 14 residues. V lost 3 bases, J lost 4 bases, and 9 bases lay in between. CDR3 residues: CASSQYRSTGELFF. Here the CDR3 DNA reads TGTGCCAGCAGCCAGTACAGAAGCACCGGGGAGCTGTTTTTT.

This rearrangement joins TRBV19 to TRBJ1-4; TRBD1 agrees at 9 bases. Germline CDR1 is LNHDA and CDR2 is SQIVND (reference sequence). Trimming removed 4 bases from V and 8 bases from J; junction bases left unmatched: 8. The CDR3 runs 15 residues. The CDR3 sequence: CASSTLQGALEKLFF. CDR3 coding DNA: TGTGCCAGTAGTACTCTACAGGGGGCACTGGAAAAACTGTTTTTT.

This chain uses TRBV11-2 with TRBJ1-4; D call uncertain. Trimming removed 4 bases from V and 17 bases from J, with 17 bases in between. The CDR3 has 12 amino acids. Germline CDR1 SGHAT, CDR2 FQNNGV. The CDR3 reads CASSSSSRTIFF. The CDR3 DNA reads TGTGCCAGCAGCTCCTCTAGCAGGACTATTTTTTTT.

The chain couples TRBV5-1 to TRBJ2-1; the match to TRBD2 covers 9 bases. The germline V gene has CDR1 SGHRS and CDR2 YFSETQ. The CDR3 covers 16 residues. The ends lost 0 bases at V and 8 bases at J; junction bases unmatched: 9. This CDR3 reads CASSLAWSGGPDEQFF. CDR3 bases: TGCGCCAGCAGCTTGGCCTGGAGCGGGGGGCCCGATGAGCAGTTCTTC.

The V call is TRBV4-2, the J call TRBJ1-1; D not resolved. Germline lookup yields CDR1 LGHNA and CDR2 YNFKEQ. V lost 1 base and J lost 4, with 13 bases in between. The CDR3 covers 15 residues. The CDR3 is CASSQVGGRATEAFF. The CDR3 coding sequence is TGTGCCAGCAGCCAAGTGGGAGGGAGGGCCACTGAAGCTTTCTTT.

As for this clone: The junction departs from the called germline gene at one end, perhaps through a read error. Other DNA sequences of this sample code for an identical CDR3. The CDR3 sequence is CASSAPGGLNTGELFF. The CDR3 DNA reads TGTGCCAGCAGCGCCCCGGGGGGGCTGAACACTGGGGAGCTGTTTTTT. The rearrangement uses TRBV9 and TRBJ2-2; the match to TRBD2 covers 8 bases. This CDR3 is 16 amino acids long. CDR1 and CDR2 from the germline V gene are SGDLS and YYNGEE.

The V and J genes are TRBV9 and TRBJ1-2; D is possibly TRBD1 (5 bases). CDR3 length: 17 amino acids. V was trimmed by 0 bases and J by 2 bases, leaving 17 bases between them. CDR1 and CDR2 from the germline V gene are SGDLS and YYNGEE. As DNA, the CDR3 is TGTGCCAGCAGCGTAGGGTCGGGGGGAATAGACAACTATGGCTACACCTTC. It yields the protein CASSVGSGGIDNYGYTF.

About this clone: The sample contains more than one DNA sequence encoding this CDR3. CDR3 loop: CASSQDRFYEQYF. CDR3 bases: TGCGCCAGCAGCCAAGACAGATTCTACGAGCAGTACTTC. The gene calls are TRBV4-1 and TRBJ2-7; no definite D call. The germline gives CDR1 MGHRA, CDR2 YSYEKL. This CDR3 spans 13 amino acids. V lost 0 bases and J lost 3, with 6 bases in between.

V gene TRBV9 combines with J gene TRBJ2-7, with 7 bases aligning to TRBD1. The germline V gene has CDR1 SGDLS and CDR2 YYNGEE. With V trimmed by 3 bases and J by 4 bases, 7 bases remained unmatched. The CDR3 totals 14 residues. CDR3 nucleotides: TGTGCCAGCAGCGAACGGGACAGTTCATACGAGCAGTACTTC. This translates into CASSERDSSYEQYF.

The V and J genes are TRBV10-3 and TRBJ1-6, with D possibly being TRBD1 (6 bases). The V gene's germline CDR1 is ENHRY and CDR2 SYGVKD. V dropped 2 bases and J dropped 9 bases, with 17 bases sitting between them. The CDR3 is made up of 16 amino acids. The CDR3 here is CAISEDRTVRSSPLHF. CDR3 in DNA: TGTGCCATCAGTGAGGACAGGACGGTCCGGAGTTCACCCCTCCACTTT.